This TCR beta chain was sequenced for a study of blood T cell repertoires in COVID-19. Study at large: Acute-phase and convalescent COVID-19 samples originated in the United States, Italy and Spain. The analysed material was cDNA or gDNA that came from T cells, B-cell-depleted T cells, or PBMCs.

Trimming cost V 6 bases and J 0 bases; bases outside gene matches: 11. This CDR3 region has 17 residues. Germline CDR1 reads MNHEY; CDR2 reads SMNVEV (reference sequence). Recovered Cohort 3 donors showed two negative PCRs, clearance, or symptom resolution. Study processing details: Estimated nucleated cell counts came from reference gene primer amplification. Only in-frame clones appear in the TCRdb table, and some are missing; sequencing was by immunoSEQ multiplex PCR. The V and J calls and the clone size are those of that table, but D and trimming were determined from the DNA. The data show some 170,000 clones, with about 84% seen just once and around 6% held by the top ten.

The J gene is TRBJ2-3, the V gene TRBV27, with TRBD2 matching 8 bases. Sequenced: PBMCs or T cells enriched from blood (not recorded which). The sequence came from a man aged 35 to 55 who had recovered from COVID-19. The CDR3 DNA sequence: TGTGCCAGCAGCCCCCAAGCGGGGGCCCTAAGCACAGATACGCAGTATTTT. It encodes CASSPQAGALSTDTQYF.